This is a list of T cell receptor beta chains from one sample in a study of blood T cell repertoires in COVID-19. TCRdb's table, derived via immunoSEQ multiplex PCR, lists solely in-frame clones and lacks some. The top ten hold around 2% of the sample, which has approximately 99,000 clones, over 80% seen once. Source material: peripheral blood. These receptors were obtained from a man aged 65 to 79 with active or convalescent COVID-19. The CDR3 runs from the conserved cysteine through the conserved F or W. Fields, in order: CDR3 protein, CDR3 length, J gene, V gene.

CDR3 protein: CASSASGGAVSYNEQFF
CDR3 length: 17
J gene: TRBJ2-1
V gene: TRBV5-1

CDR3 protein: CASSPLAGDTGELFF
CDR3 length: 15
J gene: TRBJ2-2
V gene: TRBV4-3

CDR3 protein: CASSSVGGGNTDTQYF
CDR3 length: 16
J gene: TRBJ2-3
V gene: TRBV7-6

CDR3 protein: CASSEASPGELFF
CDR3 length: 13
J gene: TRBJ2-2
V gene: TRBV2

CDR3 protein: CASSQAGQGAIRTEAFF
CDR3 length: 17
J gene: TRBJ1-1
V gene: TRBV4-2

CDR3 protein: CASSSEISEAFF
CDR3 length: 12
J gene: TRBJ1-1
V gene: TRBV2

CDR3 protein: CASSSMTVSYEQYF
CDR3 length: 14
J gene: TRBJ2-7
V gene: TRBV7-2

CDR3 protein: CAISESSGGYNEQFF
CDR3 length: 15
J gene: TRBJ2-1
V gene: TRBV10-3

CDR3 protein: CASSIGAPGLAGPYNEQFF
CDR3 length: 19
J gene: TRBJ2-1
V gene: TRBV19

CDR3 protein: CASSLQGSGNGELFF
CDR3 length: 15
J gene: TRBJ2-2
V gene: TRBV5-1

CDR3 protein: CASSFDRGNSPLHF
CDR3 length: 14
J gene: TRBJ1-6
V gene: TRBV4-3

CDR3 protein: CASASESGNTIYF
CDR3 length: 13
J gene: TRBJ1-3
V gene: TRBV5-1

CDR3 protein: CASGQRDSYGYTF
CDR3 length: 13
J gene: TRBJ1-2
V gene: TRBV5-4

CDR3 protein: CASSSEPGQGAQNTEAFF
CDR3 length: 18
J gene: TRBJ1-1
V gene: TRBV7-2

CDR3 protein: CASSLGVREETQYF
CDR3 length: 14
J gene: TRBJ2-5
V gene: TRBV11-2

CDR3 protein: CASSLEGTGSTDTQYF
CDR3 length: 16
J gene: TRBJ2-3
V gene: TRBV11-3

CDR3 protein: CASTARRGAPDTQYF
CDR3 length: 15
J gene: TRBJ2-3
V gene: TRBV7-2

CDR3 protein: CASSYLAGGLDTQYF
CDR3 length: 15
J gene: TRBJ2-3
V gene: TRBV27

CDR3 protein: CASSPGTGSEEQFF
CDR3 length: 14
J gene: TRBJ2-1
V gene: TRBV7-9

CDR3 protein: CASSSPGQGDEKLFF
CDR3 length: 15
J gene: TRBJ1-4
V gene: TRBV28

CDR3 protein: CASSYPGQGHTEAFF
CDR3 length: 15
J gene: TRBJ1-1
V gene: TRBV6-5

CDR3 protein: CASSLRGDRGEAFF
CDR3 length: 14
J gene: TRBJ1-1
V gene: TRBV7-8

CDR3 protein: CASSLVAGNTEAFF
CDR3 length: 14
J gene: TRBJ1-1
V gene: TRBV5-4

CDR3 protein: CASSHQTGNGVF
CDR3 length: 12
J gene: TRBJ1-1
V gene: TRBV3-1/TRBV3-2

CDR3 protein: CASSLGTPTDTQYF
CDR3 length: 14
J gene: TRBJ2-3
V gene: TRBV5-1

CDR3 protein: CASRAQGDSQPQHF
CDR3 length: 14
J gene: TRBJ1-5
V gene: TRBV2

CDR3 protein: CSVEQNYGYTF
CDR3 length: 11
J gene: TRBJ1-2
V gene: TRBV29-1

CDR3 protein: CASSLEPGQGASGYTF
CDR3 length: 16
J gene: TRBJ1-2
V gene: TRBV5-1

CDR3 protein: CAWSPGQRTDTQYF
CDR3 length: 14
J gene: TRBJ2-3
V gene: TRBV30

CDR3 protein: CASSLETRDSHGYTF
CDR3 length: 15
J gene: TRBJ1-2
V gene: TRBV7-2

CDR3 protein: CASSLGQGENEQYF
CDR3 length: 14
J gene: TRBJ2-7
V gene: TRBV5-4

CDR3 protein: CASSVGLAGGTQETQYF
CDR3 length: 17
J gene: TRBJ2-5
V gene: TRBV9

CDR3 protein: CASSPRAAGYQETQYF
CDR3 length: 16
J gene: TRBJ2-5
V gene: TRBV7-9

CDR3 protein: CASSPDLGQGAYGYTF
CDR3 length: 16
J gene: TRBJ1-2
V gene: TRBV18

CDR3 protein: CSASYGTNEKLFF
CDR3 length: 13
J gene: TRBJ1-4
V gene: TRBV20-1

CDR3 protein: CASSPATEANYGYTF
CDR3 length: 15
J gene: TRBJ1-2
V gene: TRBV18

CDR3 protein: CASTRPGTGYEQYF
CDR3 length: 14
J gene: TRBJ2-7
V gene: TRBV6-5

CDR3 protein: CASSFGQNQPQHF
CDR3 length: 13
J gene: TRBJ1-5
V gene: TRBV7-2

CDR3 protein: CASSDSGTSLNGDTQYF
CDR3 length: 17
J gene: TRBJ2-3
V gene: TRBV6-2/TRBV6-3

CDR3 protein: CASSLQAQETQYF
CDR3 length: 13
J gene: TRBJ2-5
V gene: TRBV5-4

CDR3 protein: CASSFGTSGGTGELFF
CDR3 length: 16
J gene: TRBJ2-2
V gene: TRBV7-9

CDR3 protein: CASSSGGAGYEQYF
CDR3 length: 14
J gene: TRBJ2-7
V gene: TRBV7-2

CDR3 protein: CASRRSRGPLYEQYF
CDR3 length: 15
J gene: TRBJ2-7
V gene: TRBV28

CDR3 protein: CAISELRGGTDNSPLHF
CDR3 length: 17
J gene: TRBJ1-6
V gene: TRBV10-3

CDR3 protein: CASGREDTEAFF
CDR3 length: 12
J gene: TRBJ1-1
V gene: TRBV2

CDR3 protein: CASSQLDKGGKLFF
CDR3 length: 14
J gene: TRBJ1-4
V gene: TRBV5-8

CDR3 protein: CASSTLQGNNSPLHF
CDR3 length: 15
J gene: TRBJ1-6
V gene: TRBV28